A single sample is the source of the 6 T cell receptor beta chains below, sequenced in a study of T cell clones after liver transplantation. Using immunoSEQ multiplex PCR, the repertoire was profiled, and TCRdb retains in-frame clones only, with some absent. The data contain tens of thousands of clones, about 91% of them seen just once; the ten biggest clones take up 0.95% to 1%. Sample: CD4+ T cells from blood, taken 25 months after liver transplant. These receptors originate from a human patient who received a liver transplant. Part of the T cell pool may stem from the graft donor.

The J gene is TRBJ2-5, the V gene TRBV11-2, with 7 bases lining up with TRBD2. The CDR3 extends over 15 amino acids. The trim removed 4 bases at V and 6 bases at J, leaving 11 bases unmatched. The V gene's germline CDR1 is SGHAT and CDR2 FQNNGV. The CDR3 protein is CASSSNRGREKTQYF. As DNA, the CDR3 is TGTGCCAGCAGCTCGAACCGGGGGAGGGAGAAGACCCAGTACTTC.

The V and J genes are TRBV12-5 and TRBJ1-1; 9 bases fit TRBD1. This CDR3 is built from 14 residues. The V gene end was trimmed by 6 bases and the J gene end by 4 bases; junction bases not matched to a gene: 6. Germline-derived CDR1 and CDR2 are LGHNT and FRNRAP. CDR3 nucleotides: TGTGCTAGTGGGTCCGGACAGGGGCCCACTGAAGCTTTCTTT. Translation: CASGSGQGPTEAFF.

The chain joins TRBV6-5 to TRBJ2-7; possible D gene TRBD2, 6 bases. Trimming shortened V by 5 bases and J by 1 base, and 15 bases separated the two germline ends. This CDR3 is built from 15 residues. Germline V gives CDR1 MNHEY, CDR2 SVGAGI. Here the CDR3 reads CASSTPSGQSYEQYF. The CDR3 DNA sequence: TGTGCCAGCAGTACTCCAAGCGGGCAGTCCTACGAGCAGTACTTC.

The gene calls are TRBV5-8 and TRBJ1-5, with TRBD1 identical over 8 bases. CDR3 length: 15 residues. Germline lookup yields CDR1 SGHTS and CDR2 YDEGEE. Trimming took 1 base from V and 5 from J; bases not matched to a gene: 5. CDR3 residues: CASSLSYRGDQPQHF. CDR3 sequence (DNA): TGTGCCAGCAGCTTGTCATACAGGGGGGATCAGCCCCAGCATTTT. The variable domain in full, completed from reference TRBV5-8 and TRBJ1-5, reads EAGVTQSPTHLIKTRGQQATLRCSPISGHTSVYWYQQALGLGLQFLLWYDEGEERNRGNFPPRFSGRQFPNYSSELNVNALELEDSALYLCASSLSYRGDQPQHFGDGTRLSIL.

The chain links TRBV5-1 to TRBJ1-1; 9 nucleotides agree with TRBD1. The ends lost 0 bases at V and 7 bases at J; junction bases unmatched: 1. The germline gives CDR1 SGHRS, CDR2 YFSETQ. The CDR3 extends over 13 amino acids. CDR3 sequence (DNA): TGCGCCAGCAGCTTGGGGACAGGGGTTGAAGCTTTCTTT. Translated: CASSLGTGVEAFF.

This chain connects TRBV19 to TRBJ2-2; TRBD1 aligns across 7 bases. Germline-derived CDR1 and CDR2 are LNHDA and SQIVND (reference sequence). V lost 0 bases and J lost 2; bases outside the gene matches: 6. The CDR3 loop spans 17 amino acids. The CDR3 nucleotides read TGTGCCAGTAGTATAGATCAGGCAGGGGGTAACACCGGGGAGCTGTTTTTT. Its translation: CASSIDQAGGNTGELFF.